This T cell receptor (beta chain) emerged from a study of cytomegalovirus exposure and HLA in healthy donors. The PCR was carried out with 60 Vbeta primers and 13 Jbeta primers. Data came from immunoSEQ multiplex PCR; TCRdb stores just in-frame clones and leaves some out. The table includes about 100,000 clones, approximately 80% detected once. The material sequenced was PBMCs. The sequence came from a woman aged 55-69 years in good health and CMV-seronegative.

The CDR3 DNA sequence: TGTGCCAGCAGGGAACTAGCGGGATCTACCTACGAGCAGTACTTC. The encoded protein is CASRELAGSTYEQYF. The V call is TRBV2, the J call TRBJ2-7; 10 nucleotides line up with TRBD2. Germline V gene lookup returns CDR1 SNHLY and CDR2 FYNNEI. The CDR3 spans 15 residues. Unmatched junction bases numbered 7, after V lost 6 bases and J lost 2 bases.